This T cell receptor beta chain was obtained from a study of blood T cell repertoires in COVID-19. On the study more broadly: Acute and convalescent COVID-19 samples came from the United States, Italy and Spain. PBMCs, B-cell-depleted T cells, or T cells provided the cDNA or gDNA that made up the material.

CDR1 is SGDLS and CDR2 is YYNGEE in the germline V gene. The CDR3 runs to 15 residues. V gave up 0 bases and J gave up 4 bases, with 12 bases separating them. Assay: immunoSEQ multiplex PCR; the TCRdb copy retains only in-frame clones and omits some. Of about 130,000 clones detected, more than 70% appear once; the ten largest clones hold 1.4%. V and J are TRBV9 and TRBJ2-3; tentative D call: TRBD1 (5 bases). The sequence came from a man between 60 and 70 years old with acute or convalescent COVID-19. Specimen: peripheral blood. The CDR3 coding sequence is TGTGCCAGCAGCGTAGTTGGGGTCAGGGCAGATACGCAGTATTTT. It is translated as CASSVVGVRADTQYF.